Below are 4 T cell receptor beta chains sequenced from a single sample in a study of T cell repertoires in cytomegalovirus infection. TCRdb reprocessed the reads via MiXCR and lists one record per CDR3 protein. The repertoire has tens of thousands of distinct CDR3 sequences, about a fifth of them found once; the top ten carry about 90%. What these receptors recognize is not known. This specimen consisted of CD8+ T cells from cultured PBMCs, obtained from culture after CMV antigen stimulation. The receptors come from a human donor in good health (CMV status not recorded). Some clones in this sample may be carry-over from other donors' samples.

The rearrangement joins TRBV7-6 to TRBJ2-3, with D maybe TRBD2 (6 bases). The CDR3 runs 14 residues. Germline CDR1 reads SGHVS; CDR2 reads FNYEAQ. V was trimmed by 2 bases and J by 5 bases, leaving 11 bases between them. The CDR3 region is CASSLRGGRDTQYF. In DNA form, the CDR3 reads TGTGCCAGCAGCTTACGTGGGGGGAGAGATACGCAGTATTTT.

The J gene is TRBJ2-7, the V gene TRBV12-3 or TRBV12-4; D may match TRBD1 or TRBD2 (5 bases each). V lost 8 bases, J lost 0 bases, and 8 bases lay in between. This CDR3 contains 12 residues. The DNA of the CDR3 is TGTGCCAGCGAGGGGATCTCCTACGAGCAGTACTTC. Protein product: CASEGISYEQYF.

This clonotype was detected a few times. V usage is TRBV4-1 and J usage is TRBJ1-3; no definite D call. V lost 1 base, J lost 0 bases, and 10 bases lay in between. There are 16 residues in the CDR3. Germline V CDR1 and CDR2: MGHRA, YSYEKL. The CDR3 reads CASSQGSGSSGNTIYF. The DNA of the CDR3 is TGCGCCAGCAGCCAAGGATCGGGGTCCTCTGGAAACACCATATATTTT.

In its sample, this clonotype was seen a few times. This chain links TRBV7-2 with TRBJ1-2; 7 nucleotides match TRBD1. With 5 bases clipped from V and 6 bases from J, the junction kept 6 bases outside the gene matches. Looked up from germline, CDR1 is SGHTA and CDR2 is FQGNSA. The length of the CDR3 is 13 residues. CDR3 sequence: CASSARTGDGYTF. CDR3 DNA: TGTGCCAGCAGCGCCAGGACAGGAGATGGCTACACCTTC.